One and the same sample provided the 8 T cell receptor beta chains below, sequenced in a study of cytomegalovirus exposure and HLA in healthy donors. The PCR contained 60 Vbeta and 13 Jbeta primers. The method was immunoSEQ multiplex PCR; TCRdb's version includes in-frame clones alone and lacks a portion of them. The sample consists of some 78,000 clones, around 80% of them appearing once. What was sequenced was PBMCs. These receptors were taken from a woman aged 45-65 years in good health and CMV-seropositive.

The V gene is TRBV10-1, the J gene TRBJ1-3; D not resolved. Per germline, CDR1 WNHNN and CDR2 SYGVQD (reference sequence). V was pared by 6 bases and J by 4 bases, with 16 bases between. This CDR3 contains 15 residues. CDR3 DNA: TGCGCCAGCAGCCGGCCCCGGGCGGGGGGAAACACCATATATTTT. It codes for CASSRPRAGGNTIYF.

The CDR3 here is CASTVTLGRYEQYF. In DNA form, the CDR3 reads TGTGCCAGCACGGTGACGCTTGGGAGGTACGAGCAGTACTTC. The chain has TRBV2 and TRBJ2-7; a weak D match, TRBD2 (6 bases). CDR3 length equals 14 residues. Trimming left V 7 bases short and J 4 bases short, with 17 bases between. CDR1 and CDR2 from the germline V gene are SNHLY and FYNNEI.

This chain joins TRBV4-2 and TRBJ2-4; the D gene is possibly TRBD2 (6 bases). Germline loops: CDR1 LGHNA, CDR2 YNFKEQ. This CDR3 contains 18 residues. Trimming removed 0 bases at V and 6 bases at J, with 21 bases between. In DNA form, the CDR3 reads TGTGCCAGCAGCCAAGATCGGAGACTAGATACGTGGTTAAACATTCAGTACTTC. It encodes CASSQDRRLDTWLNIQYF.

This chain links TRBV18 with TRBJ1-2; 9 nucleotides line up with TRBD1. Germline V gives CDR1 KGHSH, CDR2 LQKENI. Trimming cost V 4 bases and J 8 bases; bases outside gene matches: 11. The CDR3 runs 15 residues. CDR3 nucleotide sequence: TGTGCCAGCTCACAACCGGGACAGGGTTCGTTGGGCTACACCTTC. Protein sequence: CASSQPGQGSLGYTF.

This clone was detected only a few times. This chain uses TRBV12-5 with TRBJ1-3; D unclear. Germline-derived CDR1 and CDR2 are LGHNT and FRNRAP. The V end was cut by 1 base, the J end by 0 bases, with 7 bases between. The CDR3 covers 15 residues. The DNA of the CDR3 is TGTGCTAGTGGTTTGGAGCCAGGCTCTGGAAACACCATATATTTT. Residues: CASGLEPGSGNTIYF.

The rearrangement links TRBV9 to TRBJ2-1; 16 bases are a match to TRBD2. CDR1 is SGDLS and CDR2 is YYNGEE in the germline V gene. This CDR3 has 18 residues. Trimming took 3 bases from V and 6 from J; bases not matched to a gene: 9. The CDR3: CASSARGTSGRALNEQFF. The CDR3 DNA sequence: TGTGCCAGCAGCGCGAGGGGGACTAGCGGGAGGGCACTCAATGAGCAGTTCTTC.

The rearrangement joins TRBV9 to TRBJ1-2; the D is unclear. The CDR3 totals 11 residues. V lost 3 bases, J lost 3 bases, and 3 bases lay in between. Per the germline V gene, CDR1 is SGDLS and CDR2 is YYNGEE. The CDR3 sequence: CASSAYYGYTF. CDR3 coding DNA: TGTGCCAGCAGCGCATACTATGGCTACACCTTC.

The gene calls are TRBV5-1 and TRBJ2-3, with a possible D match to TRBD2 (6 bases). Trimming took off 0 bases at V and 6 bases at J, with 11 bases between the two ends. Germline-derived CDR1 and CDR2 are SGHRS and YFSETQ. The CDR3 consists of 14 residues. The CDR3 DNA reads TGCGCCAGCAGCTTGGGGAGGGGCCGGGATACGCAGTATTTT. Translation: CASSLGRGRDTQYF.